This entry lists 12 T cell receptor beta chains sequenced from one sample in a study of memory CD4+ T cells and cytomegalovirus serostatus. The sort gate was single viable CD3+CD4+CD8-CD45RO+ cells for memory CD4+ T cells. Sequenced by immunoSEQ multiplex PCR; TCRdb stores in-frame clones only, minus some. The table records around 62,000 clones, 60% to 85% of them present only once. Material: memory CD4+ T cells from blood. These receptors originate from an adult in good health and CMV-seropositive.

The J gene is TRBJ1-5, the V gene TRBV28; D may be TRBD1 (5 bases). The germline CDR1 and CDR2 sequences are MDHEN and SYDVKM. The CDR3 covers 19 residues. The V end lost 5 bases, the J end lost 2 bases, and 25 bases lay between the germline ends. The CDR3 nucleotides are TGTGCCAGCAGTGGAGGAGGGCAGTGGGGGGTACCGGGCAATCAGCCCCAGCATTTT. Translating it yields CASSGGGQWGVPGNQPQHF.

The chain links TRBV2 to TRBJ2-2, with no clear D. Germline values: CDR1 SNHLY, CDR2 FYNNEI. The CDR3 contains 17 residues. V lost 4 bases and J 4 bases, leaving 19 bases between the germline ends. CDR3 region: CASSAVGQGFSTGELFF. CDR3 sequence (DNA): TGTGCCAGCAGTGCGGTTGGTCAAGGGTTCAGCACCGGGGAGCTGTTTTTT.

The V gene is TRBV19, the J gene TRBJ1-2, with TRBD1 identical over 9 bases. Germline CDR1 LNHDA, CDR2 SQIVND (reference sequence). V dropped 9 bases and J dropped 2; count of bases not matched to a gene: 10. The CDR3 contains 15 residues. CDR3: CASHLPGQGNYGYTF. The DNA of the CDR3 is TGTGCCAGCCACCTTCCGGGACAGGGAAACTATGGCTACACCTTC.

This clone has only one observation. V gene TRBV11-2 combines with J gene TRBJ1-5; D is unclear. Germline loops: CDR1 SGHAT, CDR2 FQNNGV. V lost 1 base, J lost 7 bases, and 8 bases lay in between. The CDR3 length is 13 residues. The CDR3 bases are TGTGCCAGCAGCTTAGGAGGTGGACAGCCCCAGCATTTT. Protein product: CASSLGGGQPQHF.

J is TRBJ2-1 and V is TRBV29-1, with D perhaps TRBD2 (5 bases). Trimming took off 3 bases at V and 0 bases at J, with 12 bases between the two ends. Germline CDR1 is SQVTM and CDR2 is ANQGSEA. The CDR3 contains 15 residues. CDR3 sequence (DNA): TGCAGCGTTGACCAAGCGGCAAGCTCCTACAATGAGCAGTTCTTC. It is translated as CSVDQAASSYNEQFF.

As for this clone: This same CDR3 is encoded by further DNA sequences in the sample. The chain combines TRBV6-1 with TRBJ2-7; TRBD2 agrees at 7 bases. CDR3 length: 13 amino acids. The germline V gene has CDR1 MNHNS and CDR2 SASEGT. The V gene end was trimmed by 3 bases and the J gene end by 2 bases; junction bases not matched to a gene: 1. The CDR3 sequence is CASSEGGAYEQYF. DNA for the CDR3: TGTGCCAGCAGTGAGGGGGGGGCCTACGAGCAGTACTTC.

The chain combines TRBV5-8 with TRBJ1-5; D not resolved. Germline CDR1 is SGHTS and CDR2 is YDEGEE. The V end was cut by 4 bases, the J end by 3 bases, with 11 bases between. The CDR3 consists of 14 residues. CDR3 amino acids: CASSPGPLNQPQHF. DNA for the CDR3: TGTGCCAGCAGCCCAGGACCGCTCAATCAGCCCCAGCATTTT.

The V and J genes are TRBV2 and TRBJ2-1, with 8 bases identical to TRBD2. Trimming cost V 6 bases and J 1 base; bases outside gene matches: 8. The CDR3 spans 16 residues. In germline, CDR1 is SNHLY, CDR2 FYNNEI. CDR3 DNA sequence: TGTGCCAGCAGAGCCCCGCGGGGGGCGTCCTACAATGAGCAGTTCTTC. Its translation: CASRAPRGASYNEQFF. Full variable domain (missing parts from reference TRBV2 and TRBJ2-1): EPEVTQTPSHQVTQMGQEVILRCVPISNHLYFYWYRQILGQKVEFLVSFYNNEISEKSEIFDDQFSVERPDGSNFTLKIRSTKLEDSAMYFCASRAPRGASYNEQFFGPGTRLTVL.

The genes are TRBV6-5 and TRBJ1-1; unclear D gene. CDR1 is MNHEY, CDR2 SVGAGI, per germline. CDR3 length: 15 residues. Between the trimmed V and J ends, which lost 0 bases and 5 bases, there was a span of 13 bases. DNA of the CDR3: TGTGCCAGCAGTTACTCGAGCAGCCGAAGGACTGAAGCTTTCTTT. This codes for CASSYSSSRRTEAFF.

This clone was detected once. CDR3 residues: CASSRDRVYTGELFF. The DNA of the CDR3 is TGTGCCAGCAGCCGGGACAGGGTTTACACCGGGGAGCTGTTTTTT. The V call is TRBV7-2, the J call TRBJ2-2; 9 bases align to TRBD1. V lost 5 bases and J lost 3; bases outside the gene matches: 4. The CDR3 sequence is 15 residues long. CDR1 and CDR2 from the germline V gene are SGHTA and FQGNSA.

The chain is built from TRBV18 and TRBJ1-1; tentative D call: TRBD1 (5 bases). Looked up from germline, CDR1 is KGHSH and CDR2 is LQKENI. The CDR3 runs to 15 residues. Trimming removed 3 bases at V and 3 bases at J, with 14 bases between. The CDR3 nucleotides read TGTGCCAGCTCACCTAATCAGGGCGAGGACACTGAAGCTTTCTTT. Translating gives CASSPNQGEDTEAFF.

The CDR3 DNA reads as TGTGCCAGCAGCCTGAGACGAGTGTCCTACAATGAGCAGTTCTTC. As protein: CASSLRRVSYNEQFF. The chain employs TRBV7-9 and TRBJ2-1; D ambiguous. V lost 5 bases, J lost 1 base, and 12 bases lay in between. The CDR3 runs to 15 residues. Germline assignment: CDR1 SEHNR and CDR2 FQNEAQ (reference sequence).